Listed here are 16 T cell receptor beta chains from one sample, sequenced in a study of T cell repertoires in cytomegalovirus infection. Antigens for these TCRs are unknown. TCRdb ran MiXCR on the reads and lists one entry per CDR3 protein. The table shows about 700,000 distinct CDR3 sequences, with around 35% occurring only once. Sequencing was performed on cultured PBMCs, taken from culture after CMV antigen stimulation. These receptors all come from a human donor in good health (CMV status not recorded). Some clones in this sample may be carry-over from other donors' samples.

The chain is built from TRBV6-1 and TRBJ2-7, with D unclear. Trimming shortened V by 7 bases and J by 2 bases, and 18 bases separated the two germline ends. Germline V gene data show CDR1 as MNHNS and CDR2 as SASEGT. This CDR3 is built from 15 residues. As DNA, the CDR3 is TGTGCCAGCACCCCCACACAGCTCACCCCCTACGAGCAGTACTTC. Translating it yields CASTPTQLTPYEQYF.

CDR3 bases: TGTGCCATCGGGTGGGGCGCCCCCGGGGAGCTGTTTTTT. This encodes CAIGWGAPGELFF. The chain joins TRBV10-3 to TRBJ2-2; possibly TRBD1 for D (5 bases). Trimming pared 8 bases from V and 6 bases from J, leaving 13 bases between. Germline V gives CDR1 ENHRY, CDR2 SYGVKD. The CDR3 covers 13 residues.

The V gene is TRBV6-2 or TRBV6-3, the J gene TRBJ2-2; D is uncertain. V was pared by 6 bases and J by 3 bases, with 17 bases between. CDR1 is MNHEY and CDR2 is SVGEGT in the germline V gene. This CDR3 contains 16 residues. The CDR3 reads CASSPPTPGDTGELFF. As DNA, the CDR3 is TGTGCCAGCAGCCCTCCGACCCCAGGCGACACCGGGGAGCTGTTTTTT.

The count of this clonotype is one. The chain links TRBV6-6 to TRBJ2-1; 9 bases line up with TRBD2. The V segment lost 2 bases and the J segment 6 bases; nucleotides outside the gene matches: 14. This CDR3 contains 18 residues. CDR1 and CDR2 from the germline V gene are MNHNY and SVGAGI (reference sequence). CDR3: CASSYGMGAGGLGNEQFF. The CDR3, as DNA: TGTGCCAGCAGTTACGGAATGGGGGCGGGGGGGCTGGGCAATGAGCAGTTCTTC.

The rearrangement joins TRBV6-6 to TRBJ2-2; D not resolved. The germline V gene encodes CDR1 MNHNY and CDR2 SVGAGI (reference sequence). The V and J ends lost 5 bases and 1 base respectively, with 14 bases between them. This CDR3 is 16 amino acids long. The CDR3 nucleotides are TGTGCCAGCAGTCGAGAAAAACAGAAGAACACCGGGGAGCTGTTTTTT. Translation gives CASSREKQKNTGELFF.

The CDR3 protein is CASRPGGSGEKLFF. In DNA, the CDR3 is TGTGCCAGCAGGCCAGGGGGGTCGGGTGAAAAACTGTTTTTT. The chain joins TRBV11-2 to TRBJ1-4; 7 nucleotides agree with TRBD1. Looked up from germline, CDR1 is SGHAT and CDR2 is FQNNGV. V dropped 6 bases and J dropped 7; count of bases not matched to a gene: 8. The CDR3 spans 14 residues.

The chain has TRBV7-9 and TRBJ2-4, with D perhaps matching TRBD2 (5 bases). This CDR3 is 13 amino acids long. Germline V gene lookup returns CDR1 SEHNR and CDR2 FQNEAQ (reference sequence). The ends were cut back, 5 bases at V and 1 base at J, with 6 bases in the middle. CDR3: CASSPGAKNIQYF. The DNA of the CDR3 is TGTGCCAGCAGCCCGGGGGCCAAAAACATTCAGTACTTC.

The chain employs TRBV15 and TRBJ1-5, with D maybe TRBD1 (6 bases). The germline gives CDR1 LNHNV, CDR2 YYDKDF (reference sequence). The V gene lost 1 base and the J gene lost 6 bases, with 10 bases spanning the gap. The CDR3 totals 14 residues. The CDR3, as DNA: TGTGCCACCAGCAGAGGAACAGGGATTCAGCCCCAGCATTTT. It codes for CATSRGTGIQPQHF.

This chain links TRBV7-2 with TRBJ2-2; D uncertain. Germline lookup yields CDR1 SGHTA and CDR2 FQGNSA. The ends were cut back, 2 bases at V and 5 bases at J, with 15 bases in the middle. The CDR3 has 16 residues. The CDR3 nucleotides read TGTGCCAGCAGCTTATACCCGAGGTCTGGAACCGGGGAGCTGTTTTTT. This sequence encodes CASSLYPRSGTGELFF.

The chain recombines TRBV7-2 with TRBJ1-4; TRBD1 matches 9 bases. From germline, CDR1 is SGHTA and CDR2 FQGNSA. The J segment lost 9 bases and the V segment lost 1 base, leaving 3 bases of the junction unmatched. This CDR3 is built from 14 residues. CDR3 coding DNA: TGTGCCAGCAGCTTAGACGGACAGGGGAAAAAACTGTTTTTT. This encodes CASSLDGQGKKLFF.

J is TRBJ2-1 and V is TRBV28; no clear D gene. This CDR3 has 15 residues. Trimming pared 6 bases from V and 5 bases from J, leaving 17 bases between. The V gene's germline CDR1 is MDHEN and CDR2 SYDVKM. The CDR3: CASSPTPRTNNEQFF. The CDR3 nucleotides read TGTGCCAGCAGCCCCACACCCCGTACTAACAATGAGCAGTTCTTC.

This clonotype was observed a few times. In nucleotides, the CDR3 is TGTGCCAGCAGCCAGGGTGCCTCATCCCACGAGCAGTACTTC. It translates to CASSQGASSHEQYF. The chain combines TRBV7-2 with TRBJ2-7, with a tentative D call TRBD1 (5 bases). With 5 bases removed from V and 5 bases from J, the gap between germline ends came to 16 bases. The length of the CDR3 is 14 residues. CDR1 is SGHTA and CDR2 is FQGNSA in the germline V gene.

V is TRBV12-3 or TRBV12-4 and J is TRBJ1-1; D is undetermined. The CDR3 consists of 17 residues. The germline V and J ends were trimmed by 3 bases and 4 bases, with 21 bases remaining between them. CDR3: CASSFKMVNLYFTEAFF. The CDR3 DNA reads TGTGCCAGCAGTTTTAAGATGGTCAACCTATACTTCACTGAAGCTTTCTTT.

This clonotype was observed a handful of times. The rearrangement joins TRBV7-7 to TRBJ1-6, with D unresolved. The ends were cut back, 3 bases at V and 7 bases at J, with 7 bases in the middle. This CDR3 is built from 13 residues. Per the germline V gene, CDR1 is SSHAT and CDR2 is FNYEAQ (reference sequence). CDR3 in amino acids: CASSFGENSPLHF. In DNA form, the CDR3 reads TGTGCCAGCAGCTTTGGAGAAAATTCACCCCTCCACTTT. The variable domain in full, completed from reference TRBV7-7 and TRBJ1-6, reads GAGVSQSPRYKVTKRGQDVTLRCDPISSHATLYWYQQALGQGPEFLTYFNYEAQPDKSGLPSDRFSAERPEGSISTLTIQRTEQRDSAMYRCASSFGENSPLHFGNGTRLTVT.

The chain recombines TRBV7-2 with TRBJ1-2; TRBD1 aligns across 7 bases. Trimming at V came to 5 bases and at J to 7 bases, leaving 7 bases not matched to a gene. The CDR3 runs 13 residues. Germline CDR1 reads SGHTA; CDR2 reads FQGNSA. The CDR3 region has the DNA TGTGCCAGCAGCAAAACAGGGGCAGGTGGCTACACCTTC. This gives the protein CASSKTGAGGYTF.

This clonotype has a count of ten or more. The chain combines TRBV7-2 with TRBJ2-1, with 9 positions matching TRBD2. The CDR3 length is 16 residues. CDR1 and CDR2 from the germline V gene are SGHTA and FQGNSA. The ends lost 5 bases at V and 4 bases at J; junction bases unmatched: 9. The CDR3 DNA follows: TGTGCCAGCAGCGCCAATCTAGCGGGGATATACAATGAGCAGTTCTTC. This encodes CASSANLAGIYNEQFF.